This passage covers 30 T cell receptor beta chains from one sample sequenced in a study of early T cells in non-severe SARS-CoV-2 infection. Via MiXCR, TCRdb re-called the 5' RACE reads, giving one row per CDR3 protein. Among about 80,000 distinct CDR3 sequences, 13% were seen once, and the ten largest hold 1.1%. Sequencing was done on a sample of whole blood. These receptors all stem from an adult who was a healthcare worker with PCR-confirmed SARS-CoV-2 infection or an uninfected control (not recorded which).

This clonotype is deemed medium-sized. The chain employs TRBV6-5 and TRBJ2-6; TRBD1 aligns across 7 bases. V dropped 7 bases and J dropped 0; count of bases not matched to a gene: 3. This CDR3 has 15 amino acids. Germline CDR1 reads MNHEY; CDR2 reads SVGAGI. CDR3 residues: CASTGDSSGANVLTF. For the CDR3, the DNA is TGTGCCAGCACCGGGGACAGCTCTGGGGCCAACGTCCTGACTTTC.

The table lists this clonotype with many counts. The chain carries TRBV27 and TRBJ2-6, with a weak D call TRBD2 (5 bases). CDR1 and CDR2 (germline): MNHEY, SMNVEV (reference sequence). There are 17 residues in the CDR3. V shed 4 bases and J shed 2 bases, with 15 bases lying between them. The CDR3 nucleotides read TGTGCCAGCAGTTCCGGACGGGATAACACTGGGGCCAACGTCCTGACTTTC. Amino acids: CASSSGRDNTGANVLTF.

This clonotype was observed a few times. The chain uses TRBV7-8 and TRBJ1-5; a possible D gene is TRBD1 (5 bases). Looked up from germline, CDR1 is SGHVS and CDR2 is FQNEAQ. Trimming removed 5 bases at V and 2 bases at J, with 13 bases between. The CDR3 is 15 amino acids. The CDR3 is CASSPLRVGNQPQHF. The CDR3 nucleotides read TGTGCCAGCAGCCCTCTCAGGGTTGGCAATCAGCCCCAGCATTTT. The variable domain in full, with the rest retrieved from reference TRBV7-8 and TRBJ1-5, is GAGVSQSPRYKVAKRGQDVALRCDPISGHVSLFWYQQALGQGPEFLTYFQNEAQLDKSGLPSDRFFAERPEGSVSTLKIQRTQQEDSAVYLCASSPLRVGNQPQHFGDGTRLSIL.

This rearrangement joins TRBV27 to TRBJ2-1; no clear D gene. V lost 7 bases, J lost 0 bases, and 10 bases lay in between. Germline loops: CDR1 MNHEY, CDR2 SMNVEV (reference sequence). This CDR3 is built from 14 residues. The CDR3 loop is CASNPSYSYNEQFF. CDR3 nucleotides: TGTGCCAGCAATCCCAGTTACTCCTACAATGAGCAGTTCTTC.

The chain links TRBV30 to TRBJ2-7, with TRBD2 matching 9 bases. CDR1 is GTSNPN and CDR2 is SVGIG in the germline V gene (reference sequence). The CDR3 length is 16 residues. V lost 0 bases, J lost 7 bases, and 13 bases stayed unmatched. The CDR3 DNA reads as TGTGCCTGGAGTGTAAACAGGCTAGCGGGATTTAGTGAGCAGTACTTC. Translating gives CAWSVNRLAGFSEQYF.

The rearrangement uses TRBV18 and TRBJ2-7; TRBD1 matches 11 bases. V gave up 3 bases and J gave up 7 bases; unmatched junction bases: 2. CDR3 size: 13 residues. Germline lookup yields CDR1 KGHSH and CDR2 LQKENI. The CDR3 loop reads CASSPGTGGEQYF. The CDR3 coding sequence is TGTGCCAGCTCACCTGGGACAGGGGGTGAGCAGTACTTC.

CDR3 DNA: TGTGCCAGCATTAACGGGAACTCCTACAATGAGCAGTTCTTC. It encodes CASINGNSYNEQFF. The chain joins TRBV6-2 or TRBV6-3 to TRBJ2-1; D might be TRBD2 (5 bases). CDR1 MNHEY and CDR2 SVGEGT come from the germline V gene. This CDR3 spans 14 amino acids. V was cut by 7 bases and J by 0 bases, with 10 bases left in between.

The chain recombines TRBV28 with TRBJ2-7; tentatively, D is TRBD1 (5 bases). V was clipped by 10 bases and J by 1 base, with 11 bases between them. The CDR3 spans 12 residues. Germline lookup yields CDR1 MDHEN and CDR2 SYDVKM. CDR3 nucleotide sequence: TGTGCCACCTACGACAGTTCCTACGAGCAGTACTTC. Translated: CATYDSSYEQYF.

This clonotype was detected only a few times. The CDR3 nucleotides read TGTGCCAGCAGCTTACAGGGACAGGGGGCCCTGTACGAGCAGTACTTC. Translating gives CASSLQGQGALYEQYF. The V gene is TRBV7-9, the J gene TRBJ2-7; TRBD1 agrees at 12 bases. V shed 2 bases and J 4 bases; nucleotides not matched to a gene: 6. The CDR3 loop spans 16 amino acids. Germline CDR1 reads SEHNR; CDR2 reads FQNEAQ (reference sequence).

This clonotype appeared many times. The V and J genes are TRBV20-1 and TRBJ2-1; 10 bases align to TRBD2. J lost 4 bases, V lost 4 bases, and 10 bases had no gene match. The V gene's germline CDR1 is DFQATT and CDR2 SNEGSKA (reference sequence). The CDR3 is 16 residues long. The CDR3 region is CSATPIETSGYNEQFF. The CDR3 DNA reads as TGCAGTGCTACGCCCATCGAGACTAGCGGGTACAATGAGCAGTTCTTC.

This clonotype was picked up many times. The rearrangement joins TRBV5-4 to TRBJ1-1; D is possibly TRBD1 (6 bases). V was pared by 2 bases and J by 1 base, with 12 bases between. Germline V CDR1 and CDR2: SGHNT, YYREEE (reference sequence). This CDR3 has 15 amino acids. The CDR3 DNA follows: TGTGCCAGCAGCTTACAAGACAGGCCGAACACTGAAGCTTTCTTT. Residues: CASSLQDRPNTEAFF.

The chain uses TRBV19 and TRBJ2-2; D is unclear. This CDR3 comprises 16 residues. The germline gives CDR1 LNHDA, CDR2 SQIVND (reference sequence). Between the trimmed V and J ends, which lost 0 bases and 8 bases, there was a span of 16 bases. The CDR3 region has the DNA TGTGCCAGTAGTATAGACCCGCTCGGGCAGGCGGGGGAGCTGTTTTTT. This sequence encodes CASSIDPLGQAGELFF.

This clonotype was detected ten times or more. J is TRBJ2-6 and V is TRBV15; D is perhaps TRBD2 (5 bases). The CDR3 sequence is 16 residues long. CDR1 is LNHNV and CDR2 is YYDKDF in the germline V gene (reference sequence). Trimming took off 6 bases at V and 0 bases at J, with 12 bases between the two ends. Here the CDR3 reads CATSSQLGSGANVLTF. In DNA form, the CDR3 reads TGTGCCACCAGTTCACAACTAGGCTCTGGGGCCAACGTCCTGACTTTC.

The CDR3 DNA follows: TGCAGCGCCGGGACAGAGGGTAGGGGAGCTTTCTTT. This encodes CSAGTEGRGAFF. The genes are TRBV29-1 and TRBJ1-1; 7 bases are a match to TRBD1. This CDR3 spans 12 amino acids. CDR1 is SQVTM and CDR2 is ANQGSEA in the germline V gene. V shed 7 bases, J shed 10 bases, and the junction held 12 bases outside the gene matches.

This clonotype was detected once. Since a much larger clone is just one base distant, this may be a read error. The chain recombines TRBV7-9 with TRBJ2-1; possibly TRBD2 for D (6 bases). Germline assignment: CDR1 SEHNR and CDR2 FQNEAQ (reference sequence). The CDR3 has 15 amino acids. CDR3 sequence (DNA): TGTGCCAGCAGCCCTCCGCGAGCGGCGGGGAATGAGCAGATCTTC. Translation gives CASSPPRAAGNEQIF.

In this sample, this clonotype turned up many times. The V gene is TRBV2, the J gene TRBJ2-5, with D unresolved. CDR1 is SNHLY, CDR2 FYNNEI, per germline. CDR3 length: 11 amino acids. V lost 8 bases to trimming and J lost 7 bases, with 11 bases between them. This CDR3 reads CASLGFGTQYF. The CDR3 bases are TGTGCCAGCTTGGGATTCGGGACCCAGTACTTC.

In nucleotides, the CDR3 is TGTGCCAGCAGAAGTGGGACCCCGAAAGACACAGATACGCAGTATTTT. Protein: CASRSGTPKDTDTQYF. The chain carries TRBV6-2 or TRBV6-3 and TRBJ2-3; D is possibly TRBD1 or TRBD2 (5 bases each). Germline V lookup: CDR1 MNHEY, CDR2 SVGEGT. There are 16 residues in the CDR3. The V end lost 6 bases, the J end lost 2 bases, and 18 bases lay between the germline ends.

As to this clonotype: This may be a read error, as it is one base from a much larger clone. The J gene is TRBJ2-3, the V gene TRBV29-1; D is ambiguous. Trimming stripped 4 bases from V and 4 bases from J, with 15 bases between. Per the germline V gene, CDR1 is SQVTM and CDR2 is ANQGSEA. This CDR3 is 14 amino acids long. The DNA of the CDR3 is TGCAGCGTTGTGGGGAAAGCCGGCGCAGATACGCAGTATTTT. Its protein product is CSVVGKAGADTQYF.

The rearrangement links TRBV10-2 to TRBJ1-1; D is unresolved. The CDR3 spans 13 residues. Trimming stripped 2 bases from V and 4 bases from J, with 8 bases between. CDR1 and CDR2 (germline): WSHSY, SAAADI. The CDR3 protein is CASSEMGSTEAFF. As DNA, the CDR3 is TGCGCCAGCAGTGAGATGGGCAGCACTGAAGCTTTCTTT.

This clonotype was recorded at least ten times. This rearrangement joins TRBV9 to TRBJ1-5; unclear D gene. The CDR3 contains 15 residues. V was cut by 0 bases and J by 6 bases, with 13 bases left in between. Germline loops: CDR1 SGDLS, CDR2 YYNGEE. In nucleotides, the CDR3 is TGTGCCAGCAGCGTAGATCCCCATGCGGGTCAGCCCCAGCATTTT. Residues: CASSVDPHAGQPQHF.

This clonotype was seen only a few times. The chain employs TRBV12-3 or TRBV12-4 and TRBJ2-2; TRBD2 matches 9 bases. The CDR3 contains 15 residues. The ends lost 5 bases at V and 1 base at J; junction bases unmatched: 2. CDR3 in amino acids: CASSPAGGNTGELFF. The CDR3 coding sequence is TGTGCCAGCAGTCCAGCGGGGGGGAACACCGGGGAGCTGTTTTTT.

This clonotype was observed at least ten times. The chain employs TRBV12-3 or TRBV12-4 and TRBJ2-2; D perhaps matches TRBD1 (5 bases). The CDR3 has 13 residues. Deletions cut 7 bases from V and 5 bases from J, with 11 bases between. The CDR3 nucleotides read TGTGCCAGCAAATCTCGACAGACCGGGGAGCTGTTTTTT. Translation: CASKSRQTGELFF.

Many counts were recorded for this clonotype. The chain has TRBV7-8 and TRBJ2-3; D gene uncertain. The germline V gene has CDR1 SGHVS and CDR2 FQNEAQ. V dropped 4 bases and J dropped 4 bases, with 6 bases sitting between them. CDR3 size: 12 residues. Here the CDR3 reads CASSSRPDTQYF. Written as DNA, the CDR3 is TGTGCCAGCAGCTCCCGCCCAGATACGCAGTATTTT.

J is TRBJ2-7 and V is TRBV7-2; 12 bases fit TRBD2. Trimming took 4 bases from V and 4 from J; bases not matched to a gene: 2. This CDR3 spans 14 amino acids. Germline V CDR1 and CDR2: SGHTA, FQGNSA. The CDR3 sequence is CASSWTSGIYEQYF. The CDR3 DNA reads as TGTGCCAGCAGCTGGACTAGCGGGATATACGAGCAGTACTTC.

Ten or more counts support this clonotype. This rearrangement joins TRBV4-2 to TRBJ2-3; maybe TRBD2 (6 bases). Germline CDR1 LGHNA, CDR2 YNFKEQ. Trimming removed 1 base from V and 1 base from J, with 12 bases in between. The CDR3 has 16 amino acids. CDR3 nucleotide sequence: TGTGCCAGCAGCCAAGGGCCAGCGGGCGGCACAGATACGCAGTATTTT. Its protein product is CASSQGPAGGTDTQYF.

V gene TRBV20-1 combines with J gene TRBJ2-7, with TRBD2 matching 7 bases. J was trimmed by 2 bases and V by 3 bases; bases with no gene match: 7. Germline-derived CDR1 and CDR2 are DFQATT and SNEGSKA (reference sequence). There are 14 residues in the CDR3. The CDR3 nucleotides read TGCAGTGCTAGGGCTGCGGGAGTGCCCTACGAGCAGTACTTC. This codes for CSARAAGVPYEQYF.

This clonotype was detected only a few times. The rearrangement uses TRBV7-9 and TRBJ1-2; D uncertain. With 4 bases removed from V and 2 bases from J, the gap between germline ends came to 11 bases. Per the germline V gene, CDR1 is SEHNR and CDR2 is FQNEAQ (reference sequence). The CDR3 is 14 residues long. The CDR3 spells CASSSSAPNYGYTF. As DNA, the CDR3 is TGTGCCAGCAGCTCCAGTGCACCGAACTATGGCTACACCTTC.

The chain is built from TRBV5-1 and TRBJ2-2; D is undetermined. Germline lookup yields CDR1 SGHRS and CDR2 YFSETQ. This CDR3 comprises 15 residues. Between the trimmed V and J ends, which lost 0 bases and 1 base, there was a span of 7 bases. In nucleotides, the CDR3 is TGCGCCAGCAGCTTGGTAGCCCTGAACACCGGGGAGCTGTTTTTT. Its protein product is CASSLVALNTGELFF.

This clonotype was seen ten or more times. The rearrangement uses TRBV27 and TRBJ2-3; D not certain. The V gene's germline CDR1 is MNHEY and CDR2 SMNVEV (reference sequence). V dropped 5 bases and J dropped 2 bases, with 17 bases sitting between them. CDR3 length equals 16 residues. CDR3 nucleotides: TGTGCCAGCAGTCCCCGTGCAGGTGGGGTCACAGATACGCAGTATTTT. It encodes CASSPRAGGVTDTQYF.

The sample holds many counts of this clonotype. V and J are TRBV5-5 and TRBJ2-3; a weak D match, TRBD2 (6 bases). Germline V gene lookup returns CDR1 SGHKS and CDR2 YYEKEE (reference sequence). The CDR3 has 19 amino acids. With 4 bases removed from V and 4 bases from J, the gap between germline ends came to 28 bases. In DNA form, the CDR3 reads TGTGCCAGCAGCACGGGACGGCTCGCCTACGGGACTCTTCCAGATACGCAGTATTTT. Protein: CASSTGRLAYGTLPDTQYF.